This is a list of T cell receptor beta chains from one sample in a study of graft-versus-host responses after intestinal transplantation. No antigen is known for these receptors. Sequencing used immunoSEQ multiplex PCR; TCRdb keeps in-frame clones, though not all of them. The table records approximately 81,000 clones, around 87% of them present only once. The sequenced sample was unstimulated CD8+ T cells sorted from spleen or lymph node cells, obtained before transplant. The receptors here all came from a human donor who was the organ donor for an intestinal transplant. Both conserved end residues are part of each CDR3. A D gene is named only where the DNA matches it firmly. Size tells how often a clone was seen (once, few, many) or the class of an expanded clone, and some rows leave it out.

NA	TRBJ1-5	once	TRBV6-4	TGTGCCAGCAGTGACTATAGGACAGATAGCAATCAGCCCCAGCATTTT	CASSDYRTDSNQPQHF
NA	TRBJ1-6	NA	TRBV19	TGTGCCAGTAGTACAGTTTCAGGGCATTCACCCCTCCACTTT	CASSTVSGHSPLHF
NA	TRBJ2-3	NA	TRBV4-1	TGCGCCAGCAGCCACGTGGGCCTCTCTAGCACAGATACGCAGTATTTT	CASSHVGLSSTDTQYF
TRBD2	TRBJ2-3	once	TRBV30	TGTGCCTGGAGTGTACAGGGTAGCGGGGGAGATACGCAGTATTTT	CAWSVQGSGGDTQYF
NA	TRBJ2-3	NA	TRBV2	TGTGCCAGCAGCGATGACAGGTCTACTTACACAGATACGCAGTATTTT	CASSDDRSTYTDTQYF
TRBD1	TRBJ1-2	NA	TRBV28	TGTGCCAGCAGTTCCCCCCAGGACAGGGCCGGCCGCTATGGCTACACCTTC	CASSSPQDRAGRYGYTF
NA	TRBJ1-1	NA	TRBV20-1	TGCCATCCGGAATACACTGAAGCTTTCTTT	CHPEYTEAFF
NA	TRBJ2-1	NA	TRBV5-1	TGCGCCAGCTACCGGGACAACAATGAGCAGTTCTTC	CASYRDNNEQFF
NA	TRBJ2-1	NA	TRBV7-8	TGTGCCAGCAGCTTGAAGGGGGGCCTGTACAATGAGCAGTTCTTC	CASSLKGGLYNEQFF
NA	TRBJ2-1	NA	TRBV6-4	TGTGCCAGCAGTGAACGGGAAGATGGGGCCAATGAGCAGTTCTTC	CASSEREDGANEQFF
NA	TRBJ1-5	NA	TRBV27	TGTGCCAGCAGTCCAGGGACGTGGGGCAATCAGCCCCAGCATTTT	CASSPGTWGNQPQHF
NA	TRBJ2-7	NA	TRBV19	TGTGCCAGTAGTATATCTACGCAGGGCTACGAGCAGTACTTC	CASSISTQGYEQYF
NA	TRBJ1-2	NA	TRBV5-4	TGTGCCAGCAGCTTGGTCGGGGGCTATGGCTACACCTTC	CASSLVGGYGYTF
TRBD2	TRBJ2-4	NA	TRBV27	TGTGCCAGCAGCCCCAGGCCGGGGGGAGCCAAAAACATTCAGTACTTC	CASSPRPGGAKNIQYF
NA	TRBJ2-3	NA	TRBV7-8	TGTGCCAGCAGCTTACTGCGTAGCACAGATACGCAGTATTTT	CASSLLRSTDTQYF
NA	TRBJ1-4	NA	TRBV19	TGTGCCAGTAGTAATCGGCACAGAAACCACCCGGACACTAATGAAAAACTGTTTTTT	CASSNRHRNHPDTNEKLFF
TRBD2	TRBJ2-3	once	TRBV5-1	TGCGCCAGCAGTGCGAGAATGACGGGGGGGAAGGTGCAGTATTTT	CASSARMTGGKVQYF
NA	TRBJ1-5	NA	TRBV10-2	TGCGCCAGCAGTGGCGGGGGACACCAGAGCAATCAGCCCCAGCATTTT	CASSGGGHQSNQPQHF
NA	TRBJ2-3	NA	TRBV5-5	TGTGCCAGCAGCTCCACAGGGCACACAGATACGCAGTATTTT	CASSSTGHTDTQYF
NA	TRBJ1-4	NA	TRBV18	TGTGCCAGCTCACCCCGGACAGCAACTAATGAAAAACTGTTTTTT	CASSPRTATNEKLFF
NA	TRBJ1-6	few	TRBV6-5	TGTGCCAGCAGCCCGACAGGACCCTTTTCACCCCTCCACTTT	CASSPTGPFSPLHF
NA	TRBJ1-2	NA	TRBV28	TGTGCCAGCAGTTTATTCGGCACGGTCTATGGCTACACCTTC	CASSLFGTVYGYTF
NA	TRBJ2-7	once	TRBV4-2	TGTGCCAGCAGCCAAGAGTTAGAACTCGGGTCCTACGAGCAGTACTTC	CASSQELELGSYEQYF
NA	TRBJ2-7	NA	TRBV28	TGTGCCAGCAGTTTATTCTATTGGGGTGTTGGTCCCGAGCAGTACTTC	CASSLFYWGVGPEQYF
NA	TRBJ1-6	NA	TRBV23-1	TGCGCCAGCAGACGCGTAACGGGGCCTAATTCACCCCTCCACTTT	CASRRVTGPNSPLHF
TRBD1	TRBJ2-7	NA	TRBV5-4	TGTGCCAGCAGCTTCGCAACAGGGGGCTACGAGCAGTACTTC	CASSFATGGYEQYF
NA	TRBJ2-7	NA	TRBV5-1	TGCGCCAGCAGCTTGGTACCGGTCTCCTACGAGCAGTACTTC	CASSLVPVSYEQYF
NA	TRBJ2-1	NA	TRBV29-1	TGCAGCGTTGAATGGGCTAGCTCAACCTCCTACAATGAGCAGTTCTTC	CSVEWASSTSYNEQFF
TRBD1	TRBJ1-2	NA	TRBV28	TGTGCCAGCAGCAAACCGGCTCTTGGGGACAGCTACTTATATGGCTACACCTTC	CASSKPALGDSYLYGYTF
NA	TRBJ1-4	NA	TRBV4-1	TGCGCCAGCAGCCAGGGGGACGCAACTAATGAAAAACTGTTTTTT	CASSQGDATNEKLFF
TRBD1	TRBJ2-2	NA	TRBV6-5	TGTGCCAGCAGTTACGACAGGGGAGGAACCGGGGAGCTGTTTTTT	CASSYDRGGTGELFF
TRBD2	TRBJ2-7	NA	TRBV28	TGTGCCAGCAGTCCCGGGGGGGAGCAGTACTTC	CASSPGGEQYF
NA	TRBJ2-2	NA	TRBV5-1	TGCGCCAGCAGCTTGGCCGACAGGCCCGGGGAGCTGTTTTTT	CASSLADRPGELFF
NA	TRBJ1-2	few	TRBV27	TGTGCCAGCAGTGTCGGTCCCGCAAGATATGGCTACACCTTC	CASSVGPARYGYTF
TRBD1	TRBJ1-1	NA	TRBV25-1	TGTGCCAGCAGAGCAGGGGGTAACACTGAAGCTTTCTTT	CASRAGGNTEAFF
NA	TRBJ1-1	NA	TRBV7-9	TGTGCCAGCACCTCTGGTTCGCCTGAAGCTTTCTTT	CASTSGSPEAFF
TRBD1	TRBJ2-1	NA	TRBV4-1	TGCGCCAGCAGCCAGGAGGCAGGACAGGACTACAATGAGCAGTTCTTC	CASSQEAGQDYNEQFF
TRBD2	TRBJ2-7	few	TRBV4-1	TGCGCCAGCAGCCAGACGATAGCGGGGCCCTACGAGCAGTACTTC	CASSQTIAGPYEQYF
NA	TRBJ1-5	NA	TRBV19	TGTGCCAGTAAGCACAGGGCGTTGGGCAATCAGCCCCAGCATTTT	CASKHRALGNQPQHF
TRBD2	TRBJ2-1	NA	TRBV4-1	TGCGCCAGCAGCCAATCGTTAGCGGGGGGTGTCTCCTACAATGAGCAGTTCTTC	CASSQSLAGGVSYNEQFF
NA	TRBJ1-1	NA	TRBV19	TGTGCCAGTAGTTTCCGGACTCGGAACACTGAAGCTTTCTTT	CASSFRTRNTEAFF
NA	TRBJ1-1	NA	TRBV30	TGTGCCTGGATTGCAACTTCTAGGGCCGAGGAAGCTTTCTTT	CAWIATSRAEEAFF
NA	TRBJ1-1	NA	TRBV7-9	TGTGCCAGCAGCTTTGGAGGGGAAGCTTTCTTT	CASSFGGEAFF
TRBD1	TRBJ1-2	NA	TRBV2	TGTGCCAGCAGTTCGGACAGGGATGGTGGCTACACCTTC	CASSSDRDGGYTF
NA	TRBJ1-5	NA	TRBV7-2	TGTGCCAGCAGCTTTAACTTAGAAGGAGAGCCCCAGCATTTT	CASSFNLEGEPQHF
NA	TRBJ2-7	NA	TRBV6-5	TGTGCCAGCAGTGAACGGGACGAAGCCTACGAGCAGTACTTC	CASSERDEAYEQYF
NA	TRBJ1-5	NA	TRBV5-6	TGTGCCAGCAGCTTGAGGTTATATAGCAATCAGCCCCAGCATTTT	CASSLRLYSNQPQHF
NA	TRBJ2-2	NA	TRBV5-1	TGCGCCATACAACAGGGCCCGAACACCGGGGAGCTGTTTTTT	CAIQQGPNTGELFF
NA	TRBJ2-5	NA	TRBV6-5	TGTGCCAGCAGCCCCACAGGGAATGGAGAGACCCAGTACTTC	CASSPTGNGETQYF
NA	TRBJ1-2	NA	TRBV5-6	TGTGCCAGCAGCGATAGCCCCTTTACTGGCTATGGCTACACCTTC	CASSDSPFTGYGYTF
NA	TRBJ2-2	NA	TRBV28	TGTGCCAGCAGTTTAGAGCCCGAGGGGAGAAACACCGGGGAGCTGTTTTTT	CASSLEPEGRNTGELFF